A single T cell receptor beta chain is shown here with its context. The antigen is unknown. CDR1 and CDR2 from the germline V gene are WNHNN and SYGVQD (reference sequence). The CDR3 covers 13 residues. Trimming stripped 4 bases from V and 7 bases from J, with 11 bases between. The record originates from a study of shared clonotypes between healthy human individuals. Overall study results and limits: Blood was the sole source, and tissue repertoires probably differ.

For unsorted samples, genomic DNA was extracted from around 88 million PBMCs. Method: immunoSEQ multiplex PCR; TCRdb's copy keeps in-frame clones and lacks some. Of 450,000 to 500,000 clones in the sample, 81% were seen once. The chain employs TRBV10-1 and TRBJ2-1; D uncertain. Sequencing input: PBMCs. This TCR came from a woman between 40 and 50 years old in good health. Some clones in this sample may be carry-over from other donors' samples. The CDR3 spells CASSGSWGNEQFF. The DNA of the CDR3 is TGCGCCAGCAGTGGATCCTGGGGTAATGAGCAGTTCTTC.